This T cell receptor beta chain was profiled in a study of T cells in Graves' hyperthyroidism and ophthalmopathy. At the level of the study: Before treatment of any kind, peripheral blood was taken at initial diagnosis.

Amplification of TCR beta CDR3 regions used RNA as the template. TCR CDR3 underwent first-round RT-PCR with the HTBI primer set. A single record per CDR3 protein comes from TCRdb applying MiXCR to the multiplex PCR reads. The sample consists of hundreds of thousands of distinct CDR3 sequences, approximately 24% of them appearing once. The V end lost 4 bases, the J end lost 4 bases, and 8 bases lay between the germline ends. Germline CDR1 and CDR2: ENHRY and SYGVKD. The CDR3 length is 13 residues. Under 3 months was the duration of disease in ophthalmopathy patients, who also had a Clinical Activity Score of at least 3 and a NOSPECS grade of at least 4.

This TCR came from a middle-aged woman with Graves' ophthalmopathy. This chain connects TRBV10-3 to TRBJ1-5; no clear D gene. The sample taken for sequencing was blood. CDR3: CAISAGENQPQHF. Here the CDR3 DNA reads TGTGCCATCAGTGCTGGGGAAAATCAGCCCCAGCATTTT.